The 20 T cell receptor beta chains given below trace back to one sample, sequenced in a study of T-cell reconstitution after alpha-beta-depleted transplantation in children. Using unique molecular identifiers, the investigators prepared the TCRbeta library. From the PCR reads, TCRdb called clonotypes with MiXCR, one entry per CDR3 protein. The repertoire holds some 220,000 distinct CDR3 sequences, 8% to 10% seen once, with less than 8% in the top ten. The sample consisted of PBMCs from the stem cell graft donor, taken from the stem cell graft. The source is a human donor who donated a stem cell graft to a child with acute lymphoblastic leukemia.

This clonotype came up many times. The DNA for the CDR3 is TGTGCCAGCAGCCTAGGGACACGAAACACCGGGGAGCTGTTTTTT. Translated: CASSLGTRNTGELFF. The chain carries TRBV3-1 and TRBJ2-2, with D possibly TRBD1 on 6 matching bases. Germline V gene data show CDR1 as LGHDT and CDR2 as YNNKEL (reference sequence). V lost 4 bases and J 2 bases, leaving 11 bases between the germline ends. The CDR3 extends over 15 amino acids.

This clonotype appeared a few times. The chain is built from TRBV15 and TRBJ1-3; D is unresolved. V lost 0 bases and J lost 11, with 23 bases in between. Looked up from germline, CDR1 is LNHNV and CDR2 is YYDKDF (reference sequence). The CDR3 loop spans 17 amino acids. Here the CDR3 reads CATSRDSAGDFSVAIYF. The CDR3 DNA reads TGTGCCACCAGCAGAGATTCGGCAGGAGACTTTTCGGTGGCCATATATTTT. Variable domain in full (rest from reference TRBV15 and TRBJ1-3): DAMVIQNPRYQVTQFGKPVTLSCSQTLNHNVMYWYQQKSSQAPKLLFHYYDKDFNNEADTPDNFQSRRPNTSFCFLDIRSPGLGDTAMYLCATSRDSAGDFSVAIYFGEGSWLTVV.

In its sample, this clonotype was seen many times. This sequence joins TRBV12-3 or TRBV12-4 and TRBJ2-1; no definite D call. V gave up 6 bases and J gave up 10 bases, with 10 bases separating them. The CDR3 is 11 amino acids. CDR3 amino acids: CASSQGWEQFF. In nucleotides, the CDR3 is TGTGCCAGCAGCCAAGGGTGGGAGCAGTTCTTC.

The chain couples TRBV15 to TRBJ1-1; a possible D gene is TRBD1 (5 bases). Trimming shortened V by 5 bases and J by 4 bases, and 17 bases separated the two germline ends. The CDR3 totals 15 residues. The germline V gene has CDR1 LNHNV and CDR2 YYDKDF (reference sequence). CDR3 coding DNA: TGTGCCACCAGCCAGACAGATCTTGGGGTCACTGAAGCTTTCTTT. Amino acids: CATSQTDLGVTEAFF.

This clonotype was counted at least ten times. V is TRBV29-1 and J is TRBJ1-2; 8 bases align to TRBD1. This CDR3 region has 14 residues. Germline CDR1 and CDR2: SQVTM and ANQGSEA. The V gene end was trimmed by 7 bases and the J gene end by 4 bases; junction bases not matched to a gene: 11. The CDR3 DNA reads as TGCAGCGCTTTCTGGACAGGGTATGGCTATGGCTACACCTTC. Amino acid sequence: CSAFWTGYGYGYTF.

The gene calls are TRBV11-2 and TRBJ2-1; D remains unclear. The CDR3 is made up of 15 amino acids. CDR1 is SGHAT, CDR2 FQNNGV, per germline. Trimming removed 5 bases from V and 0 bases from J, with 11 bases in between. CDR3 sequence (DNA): TGTGCCAGCAGCCCGATACGGAGCTCCTACAATGAGCAGTTCTTC. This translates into CASSPIRSSYNEQFF.

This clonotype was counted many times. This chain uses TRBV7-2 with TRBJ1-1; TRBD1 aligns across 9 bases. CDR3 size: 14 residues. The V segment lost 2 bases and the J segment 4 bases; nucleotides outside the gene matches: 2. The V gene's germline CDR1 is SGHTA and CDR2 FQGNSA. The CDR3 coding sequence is TGTGCCAGCAGCTTAACAGGGGGCGGCACTGAAGCTTTCTTT. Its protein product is CASSLTGGGTEAFF.

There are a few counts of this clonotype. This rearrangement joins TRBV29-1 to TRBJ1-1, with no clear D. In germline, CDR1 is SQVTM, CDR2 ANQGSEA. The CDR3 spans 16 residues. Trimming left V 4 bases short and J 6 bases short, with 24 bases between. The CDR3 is CSVGRLGGDRGAEAFF. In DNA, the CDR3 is TGCAGCGTTGGCCGGTTGGGTGGGGATCGAGGCGCTGAAGCTTTCTTT.

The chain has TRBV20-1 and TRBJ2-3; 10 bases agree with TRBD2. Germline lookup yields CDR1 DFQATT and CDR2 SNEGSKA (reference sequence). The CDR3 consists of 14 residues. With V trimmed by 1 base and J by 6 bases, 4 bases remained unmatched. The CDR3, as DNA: TGCAGTGCTAGAGGTCTAGCGGGGGTTGATACGCAGTATTTT. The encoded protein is CSARGLAGVDTQYF.

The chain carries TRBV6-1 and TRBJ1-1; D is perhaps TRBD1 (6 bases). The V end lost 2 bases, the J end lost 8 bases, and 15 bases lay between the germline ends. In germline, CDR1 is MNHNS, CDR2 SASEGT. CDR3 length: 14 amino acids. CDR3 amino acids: CASSEQGIGAEAFF. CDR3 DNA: TGTGCCAGCAGTGAACAGGGGATTGGGGCGGAAGCTTTCTTT.

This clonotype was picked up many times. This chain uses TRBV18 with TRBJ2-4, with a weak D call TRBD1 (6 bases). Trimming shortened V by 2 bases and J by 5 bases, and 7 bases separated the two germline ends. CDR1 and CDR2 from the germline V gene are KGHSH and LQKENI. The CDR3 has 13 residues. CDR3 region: CASSPRTENIQYF. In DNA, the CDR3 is TGTGCCAGCTCACCAAGGACAGAAAACATTCAGTACTTC.

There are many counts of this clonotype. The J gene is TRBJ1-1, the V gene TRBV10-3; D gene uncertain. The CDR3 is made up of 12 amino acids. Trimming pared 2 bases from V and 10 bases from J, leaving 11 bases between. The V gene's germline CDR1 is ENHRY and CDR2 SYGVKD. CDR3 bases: TGTGCCATCAGTGAGGCGGACGATGGAGCTTTCTTT. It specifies CAISEADDGAFF.

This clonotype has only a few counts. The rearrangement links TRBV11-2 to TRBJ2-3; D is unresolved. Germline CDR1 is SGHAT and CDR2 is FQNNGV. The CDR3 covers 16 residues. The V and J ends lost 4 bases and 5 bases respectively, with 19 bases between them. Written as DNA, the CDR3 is TGTGCCAGCAGCTCCCAAACCCTGAGCCTTGAAGATACGCAGTATTTT. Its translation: CASSSQTLSLEDTQYF.

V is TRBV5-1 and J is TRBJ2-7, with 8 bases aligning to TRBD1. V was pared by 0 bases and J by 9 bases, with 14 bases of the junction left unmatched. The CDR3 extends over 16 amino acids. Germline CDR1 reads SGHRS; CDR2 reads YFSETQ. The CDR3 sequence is CASSLAGQGNLRVQYF. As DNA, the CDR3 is TGCGCCAGCAGCTTGGCCGGACAGGGAAACCTACGAGTGCAGTACTTC.

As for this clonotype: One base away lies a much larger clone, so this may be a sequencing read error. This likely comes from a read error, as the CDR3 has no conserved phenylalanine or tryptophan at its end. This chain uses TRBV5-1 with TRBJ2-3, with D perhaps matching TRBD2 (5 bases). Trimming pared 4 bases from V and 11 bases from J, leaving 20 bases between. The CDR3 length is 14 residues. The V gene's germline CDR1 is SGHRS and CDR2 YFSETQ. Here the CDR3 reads CASSPEGSGDWQYS. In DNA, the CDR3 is TGCGCCAGCAGCCCCGAGGGCAGTGGGGATTGGCAGTATTCT.

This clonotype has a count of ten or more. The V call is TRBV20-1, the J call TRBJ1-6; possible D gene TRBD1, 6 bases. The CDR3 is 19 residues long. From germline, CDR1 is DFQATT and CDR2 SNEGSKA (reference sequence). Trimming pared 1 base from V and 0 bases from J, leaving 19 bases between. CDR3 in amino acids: CSARATGRRGSSYNSPLHF. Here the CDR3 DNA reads TGCAGTGCTAGAGCGACAGGCCGGCGGGGAAGCTCCTATAATTCACCCCTCCACTTT.

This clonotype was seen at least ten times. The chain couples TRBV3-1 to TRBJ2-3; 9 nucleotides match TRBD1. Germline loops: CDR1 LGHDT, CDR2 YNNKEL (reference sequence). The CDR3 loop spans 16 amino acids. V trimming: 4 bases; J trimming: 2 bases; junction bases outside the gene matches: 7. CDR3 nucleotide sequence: TGTGCCAGCAGCCTTCGGGGACAGGGAAACACAGATACGCAGTATTTT. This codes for CASSLRGQGNTDTQYF.

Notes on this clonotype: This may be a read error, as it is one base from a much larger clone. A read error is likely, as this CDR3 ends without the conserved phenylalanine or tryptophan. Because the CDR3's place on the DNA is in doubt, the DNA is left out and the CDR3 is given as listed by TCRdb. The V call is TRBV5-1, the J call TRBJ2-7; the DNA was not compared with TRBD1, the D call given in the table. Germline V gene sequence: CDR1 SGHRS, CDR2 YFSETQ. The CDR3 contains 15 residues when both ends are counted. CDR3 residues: CASSITSGTGGLEYY.

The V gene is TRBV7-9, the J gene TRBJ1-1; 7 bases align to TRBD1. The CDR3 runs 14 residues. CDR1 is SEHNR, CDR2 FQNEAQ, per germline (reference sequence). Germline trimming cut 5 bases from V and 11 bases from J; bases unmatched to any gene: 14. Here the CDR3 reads CASSPSGDRVNAFF. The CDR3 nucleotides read TGTGCCAGCAGCCCTTCGGGAGACAGGGTTAATGCTTTCTTT. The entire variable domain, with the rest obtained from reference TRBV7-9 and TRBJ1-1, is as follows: DTGVSQNPRHKITKRGQNVTFRCDPISEHNRLYWYRQTLGQGPEFLTYFQNEAQLEKSRLLSDRFSAERPKGSFSTLEIQRTEQGDSAMYLCASSPSGDRVNAFFGQGTRLTVV.

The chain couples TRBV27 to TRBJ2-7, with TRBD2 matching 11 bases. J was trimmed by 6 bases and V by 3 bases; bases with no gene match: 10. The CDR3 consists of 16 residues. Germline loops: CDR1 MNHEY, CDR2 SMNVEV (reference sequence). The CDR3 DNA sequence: TGTGCCAGCAGTTTCCGGCAGACTAGCGGGGTCCTCGAGCAGTACTTC. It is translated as CASSFRQTSGVLEQYF.